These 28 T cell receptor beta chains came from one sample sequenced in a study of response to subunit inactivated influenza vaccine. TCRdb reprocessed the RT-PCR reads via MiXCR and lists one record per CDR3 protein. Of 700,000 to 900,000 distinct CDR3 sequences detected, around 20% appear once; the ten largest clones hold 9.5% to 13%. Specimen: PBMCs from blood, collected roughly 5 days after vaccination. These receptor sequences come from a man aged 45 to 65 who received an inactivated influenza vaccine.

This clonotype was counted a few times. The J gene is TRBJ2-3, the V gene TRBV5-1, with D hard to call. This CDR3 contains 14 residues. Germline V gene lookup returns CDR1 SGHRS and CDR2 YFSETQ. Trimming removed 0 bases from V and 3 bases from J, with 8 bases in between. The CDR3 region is CASSLGLVTDTQYF. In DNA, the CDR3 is TGCGCCAGCAGCTTGGGGCTAGTTACAGATACGCAGTATTTT.

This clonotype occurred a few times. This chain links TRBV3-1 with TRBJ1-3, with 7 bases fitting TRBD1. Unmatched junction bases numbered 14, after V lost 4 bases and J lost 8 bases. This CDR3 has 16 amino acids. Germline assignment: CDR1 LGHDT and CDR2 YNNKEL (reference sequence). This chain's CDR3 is CASSPRTGRIGHTIYF. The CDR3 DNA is TGTGCCAGCAGCCCTAGGACAGGAAGAATAGGTCACACCATATATTTT. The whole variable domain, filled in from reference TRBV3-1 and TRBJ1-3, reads DTAVSQTPKYLVTQMGNDKSIKCEQNLGHDTMYWYKQDSKKFLKIMFSYNNKELIINETVPNRFSPKSPDKAHLNLHINSLELGDSAVYFCASSPRTGRIGHTIYFGEGSWLTVV.

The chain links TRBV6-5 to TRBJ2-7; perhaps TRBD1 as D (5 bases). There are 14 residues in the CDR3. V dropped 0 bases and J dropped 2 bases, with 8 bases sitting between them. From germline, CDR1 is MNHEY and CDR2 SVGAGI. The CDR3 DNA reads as TGTGCCAGCAGTTACTCCAGGGTGACCTACGAGCAGTACTTC. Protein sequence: CASSYSRVTYEQYF.

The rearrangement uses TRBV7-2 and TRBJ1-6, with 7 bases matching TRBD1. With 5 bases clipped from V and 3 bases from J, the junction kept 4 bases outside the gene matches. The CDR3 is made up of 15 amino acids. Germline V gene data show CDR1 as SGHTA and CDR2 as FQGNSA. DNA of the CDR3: TGTGCCAGCAGCGAGGGGGCCCTCTATAATTCACCCCTCCACTTT. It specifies CASSEGALYNSPLHF.

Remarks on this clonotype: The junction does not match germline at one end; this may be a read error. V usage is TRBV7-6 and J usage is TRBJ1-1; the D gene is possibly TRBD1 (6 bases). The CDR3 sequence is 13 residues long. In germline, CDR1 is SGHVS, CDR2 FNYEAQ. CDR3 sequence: CASSLAAGEVAIF. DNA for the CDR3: TGTGCCAGCAGCTTAGCAGCAGGGGAGGTAGCCATATTT.

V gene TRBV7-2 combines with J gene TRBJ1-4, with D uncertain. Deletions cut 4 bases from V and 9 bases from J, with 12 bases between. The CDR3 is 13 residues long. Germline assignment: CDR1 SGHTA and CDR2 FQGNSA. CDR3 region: CASSSGSLKKLFF. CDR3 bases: TGTGCCAGCAGCTCCGGAAGCCTAAAAAAACTGTTTTTT.

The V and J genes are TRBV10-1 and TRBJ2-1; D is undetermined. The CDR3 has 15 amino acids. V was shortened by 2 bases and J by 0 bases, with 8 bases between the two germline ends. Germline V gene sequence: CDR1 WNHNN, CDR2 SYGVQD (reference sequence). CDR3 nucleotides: TGCGCCAGCAGTGAGATTTTGACCTCCTACAATGAGCAGTTCTTC. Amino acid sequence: CASSEILTSYNEQFF.

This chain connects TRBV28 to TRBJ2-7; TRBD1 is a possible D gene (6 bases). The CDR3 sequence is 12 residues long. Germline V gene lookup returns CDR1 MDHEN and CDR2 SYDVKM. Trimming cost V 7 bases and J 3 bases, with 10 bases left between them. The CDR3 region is CASTPRGYEQYF. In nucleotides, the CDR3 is TGTGCCAGCACTCCCAGGGGCTACGAGCAGTACTTC.

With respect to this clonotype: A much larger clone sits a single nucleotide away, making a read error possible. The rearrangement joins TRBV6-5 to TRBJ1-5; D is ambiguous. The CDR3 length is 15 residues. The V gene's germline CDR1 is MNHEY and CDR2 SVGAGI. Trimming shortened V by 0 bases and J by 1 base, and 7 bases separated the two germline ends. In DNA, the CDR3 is TGTGCCAGCAGTTACTCGCGGGAGAGCAATCAGCCCCAGCATTTT. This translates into CASSYSRESNQPQHF.

CDR3 bases: TGTGCCAGCAGTGAATACAGTTCACCCCTCCACTTT. Translating it yields CASSEYSSPLHF. This sequence joins TRBV25-1 and TRBJ1-6; D is unresolved. This CDR3 has 12 amino acids. Trimming left V 0 bases short and J 9 bases short, with 3 bases between. CDR1 and CDR2 (germline): MGHDK, SYGVNS.

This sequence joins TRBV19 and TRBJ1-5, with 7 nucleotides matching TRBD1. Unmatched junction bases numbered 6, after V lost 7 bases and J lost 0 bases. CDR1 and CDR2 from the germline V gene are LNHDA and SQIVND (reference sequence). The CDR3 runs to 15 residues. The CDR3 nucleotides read TGTGCCAGTACCTTGGGACAGAGTAGCAATCAGCCCCAGCATTTT. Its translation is CASTLGQSSNQPQHF.

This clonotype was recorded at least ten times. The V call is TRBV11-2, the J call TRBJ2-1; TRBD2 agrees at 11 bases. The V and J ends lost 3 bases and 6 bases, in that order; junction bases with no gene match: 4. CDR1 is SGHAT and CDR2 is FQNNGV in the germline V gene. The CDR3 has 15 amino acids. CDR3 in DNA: TGTGCCAGCAGCTTCACTAGCGGGGGCGGCAATGAGCAGTTCTTC. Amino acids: CASSFTSGGGNEQFF.

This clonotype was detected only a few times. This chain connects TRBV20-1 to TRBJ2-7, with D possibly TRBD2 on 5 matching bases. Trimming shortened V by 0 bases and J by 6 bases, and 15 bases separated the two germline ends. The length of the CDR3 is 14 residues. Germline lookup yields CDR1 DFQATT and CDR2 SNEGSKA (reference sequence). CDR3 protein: CSARDSRGIGEQYF. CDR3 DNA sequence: TGCAGTGCTAGAGATTCCCGGGGAATTGGCGAGCAGTACTTC.

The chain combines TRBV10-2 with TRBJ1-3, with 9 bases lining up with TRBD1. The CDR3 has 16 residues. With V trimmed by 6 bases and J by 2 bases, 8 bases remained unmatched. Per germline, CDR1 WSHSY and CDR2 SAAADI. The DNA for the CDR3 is TGCGCCAGCAGCCCTGGACAGGGGCATGCTGGAAACACCATATATTTT. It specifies CASSPGQGHAGNTIYF.

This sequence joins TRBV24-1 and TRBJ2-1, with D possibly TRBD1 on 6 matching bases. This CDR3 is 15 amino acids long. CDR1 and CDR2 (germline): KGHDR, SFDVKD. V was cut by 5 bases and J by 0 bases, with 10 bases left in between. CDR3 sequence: CATSADRSSYNEQFF. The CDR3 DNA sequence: TGTGCCACCAGTGCCGACAGGAGCTCCTACAATGAGCAGTTCTTC.

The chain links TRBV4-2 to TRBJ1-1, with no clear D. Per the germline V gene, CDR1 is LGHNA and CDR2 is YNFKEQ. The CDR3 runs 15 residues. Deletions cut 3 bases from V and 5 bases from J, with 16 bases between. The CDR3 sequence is CASSHPLLSGTEAFF. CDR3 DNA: TGTGCCAGCAGCCACCCTCTTTTGAGTGGGACTGAAGCTTTCTTT.

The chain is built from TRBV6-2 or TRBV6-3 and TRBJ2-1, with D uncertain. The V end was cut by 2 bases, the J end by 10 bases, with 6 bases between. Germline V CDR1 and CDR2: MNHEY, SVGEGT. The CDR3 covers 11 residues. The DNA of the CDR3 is TGTGCCAGCAGTTACAATCGAGAGCAGTTCTTC. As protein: CASSYNREQFF.

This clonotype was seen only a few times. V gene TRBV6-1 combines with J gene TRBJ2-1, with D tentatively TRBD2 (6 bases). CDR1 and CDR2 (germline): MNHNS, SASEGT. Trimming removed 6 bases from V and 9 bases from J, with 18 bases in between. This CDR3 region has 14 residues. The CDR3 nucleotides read TGTGCCAGCAGCCCCCCGGGAGTGAGGGGTGAGCAGTTCTTC. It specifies CASSPPGVRGEQFF.

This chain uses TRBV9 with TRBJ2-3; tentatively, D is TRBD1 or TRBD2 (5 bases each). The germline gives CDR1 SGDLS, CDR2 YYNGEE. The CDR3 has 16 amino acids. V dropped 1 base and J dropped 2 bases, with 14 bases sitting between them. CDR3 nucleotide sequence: TGTGCCAGCAGCGTATCCGGGGCGTCCCTCACAGATACGCAGTATTTT. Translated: CASSVSGASLTDTQYF.

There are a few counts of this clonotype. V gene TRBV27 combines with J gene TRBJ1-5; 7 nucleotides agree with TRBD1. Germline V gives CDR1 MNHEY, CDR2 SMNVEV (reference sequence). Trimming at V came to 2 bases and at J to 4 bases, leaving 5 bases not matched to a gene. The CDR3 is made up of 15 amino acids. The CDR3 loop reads CASSLTGQINQPQHF. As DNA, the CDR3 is TGTGCCAGCAGTTTAACGGGACAGATTAATCAGCCCCAGCATTTT.

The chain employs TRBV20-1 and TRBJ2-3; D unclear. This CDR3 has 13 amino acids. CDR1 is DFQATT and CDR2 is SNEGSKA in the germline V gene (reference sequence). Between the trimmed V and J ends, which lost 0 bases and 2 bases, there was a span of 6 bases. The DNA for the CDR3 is TGCAGTGCTAGAGATTGGAACACAGATACGCAGTATTTT. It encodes CSARDWNTDTQYF.

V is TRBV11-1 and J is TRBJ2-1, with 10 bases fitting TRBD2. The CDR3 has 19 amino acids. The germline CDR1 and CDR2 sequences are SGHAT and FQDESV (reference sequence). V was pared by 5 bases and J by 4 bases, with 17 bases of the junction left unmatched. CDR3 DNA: TGTGCCAGCAGCCCCCCAACAGGACTAGCGGCAGCAAGGTACAATGAGCAGTTCTTC. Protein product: CASSPPTGLAAARYNEQFF.

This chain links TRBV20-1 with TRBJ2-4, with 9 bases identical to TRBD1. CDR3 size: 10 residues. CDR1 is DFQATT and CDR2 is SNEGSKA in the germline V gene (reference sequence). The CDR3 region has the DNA TGCCCGACAGGGGGGGACATTCAGTACTTC. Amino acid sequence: CPTGGDIQYF.

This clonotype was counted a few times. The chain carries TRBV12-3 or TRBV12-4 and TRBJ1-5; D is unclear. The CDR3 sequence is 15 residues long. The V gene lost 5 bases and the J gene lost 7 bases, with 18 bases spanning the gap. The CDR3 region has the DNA TGTGCCAGCAGTCCCGGACGGACTCCAGCACAGCCCCAGCATTTT. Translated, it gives CASSPGRTPAQPQHF.

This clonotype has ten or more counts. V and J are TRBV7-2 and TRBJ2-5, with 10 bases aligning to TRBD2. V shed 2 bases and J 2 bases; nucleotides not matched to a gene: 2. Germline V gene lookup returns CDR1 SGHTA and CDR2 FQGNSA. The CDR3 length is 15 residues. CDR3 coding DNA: TGTGCCAGCAGCTTACCTAGCGGGGGACAAGAGACCCAGTACTTC. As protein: CASSLPSGGQETQYF.

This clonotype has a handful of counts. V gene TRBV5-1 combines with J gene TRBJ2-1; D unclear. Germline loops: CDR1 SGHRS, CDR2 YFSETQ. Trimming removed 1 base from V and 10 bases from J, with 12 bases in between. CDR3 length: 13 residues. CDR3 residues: CASSLNERLEQFF. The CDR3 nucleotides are TGCGCCAGCAGCTTGAATGAGCGCCTGGAGCAGTTCTTC.

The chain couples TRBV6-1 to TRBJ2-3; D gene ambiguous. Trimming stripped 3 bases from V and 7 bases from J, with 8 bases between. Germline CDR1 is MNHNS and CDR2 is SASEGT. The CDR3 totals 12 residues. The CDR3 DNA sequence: TGTGCCAGCAGTGAGGTCTTCAATACGCAGTATTTT. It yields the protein CASSEVFNTQYF.

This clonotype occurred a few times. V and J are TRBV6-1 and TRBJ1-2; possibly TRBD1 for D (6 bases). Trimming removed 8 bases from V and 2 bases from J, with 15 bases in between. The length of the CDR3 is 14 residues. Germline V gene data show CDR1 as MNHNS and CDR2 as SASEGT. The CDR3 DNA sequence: TGTGCCAGCCAGGGGACAAGAAGAAACTATGGCTACACCTTC. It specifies CASQGTRRNYGYTF.